This TCR beta chain was obtained from a study of blood T cell repertoires in COVID-19. Study-wide context: In each case, the material was cDNA or gDNA derived from T cells, B-cell-depleted T cells, or PBMCs.

This clone came up once. The CDR3 extends over 15 amino acids. Source study methods: For nucleated cells, counts were estimated from reference gene primer amplification. TCRdb's table, derived via immunoSEQ multiplex PCR, lists solely in-frame clones and lacks some. The V and J calls and the clone size are those of that table, but D and trimming were determined from the DNA. The sample holds around 230,000 clones, approximately 78% seen once. Those who participated ranged in age from roughly 18 to 90 years and resided in about two dozen US areas. The TCR originated in a man in his forties who had recovered from COVID-19. The gene calls are TRBV7-5 and TRBJ1-3; the table's D call, TRBD1, was not checked against the DNA. TRBV7-5 is recorded as a pseudogene. The sequencing sample was made of PBMCs or T cells enriched from blood (not recorded which). This chain's CDR3 is CVRSFHSHSGNTIYF. DNA of the CDR3: TGTGTCAGAAGCTTCCACAGCCACTCTGGAAACACCATATATTTT.